The 27 T cell receptor beta chains reported below all come from one sample, sequenced in a study of blood T cell repertoires in COVID-19. Profiling relied on immunoSEQ multiplex PCR, and the TCRdb table lists in-frame clones only, not all of them. The repertoire holds 80,000 to 100,000 clones, with roughly 88% as singletons. What was sequenced was peripheral blood. Every receptor here comes from a human donor with active COVID-19. The donor label of this sample is uncertain.

As DNA, the CDR3 is TGTGCCAGCAGCTTAGGTGGGGGCGGACAAGAGACCCAGTACTTC. This encodes CASSLGGGGQETQYF. The chain employs TRBV7-3 and TRBJ2-5, with D perhaps TRBD1 (6 bases). V gave up 2 bases and J gave up 2 bases, with 12 bases separating them. CDR3 length equals 15 residues. CDR1 and CDR2 (germline): SGHTA, FQGTGA.

This sequence joins TRBV5-4 and TRBJ2-2; 8 bases are shared with TRBD1. The CDR3 runs to 15 residues. Germline values: CDR1 SGHNT, CDR2 YYREEE (reference sequence). V lost 3 bases, J lost 4 bases, and 5 bases stayed unmatched. CDR3 DNA: TGTGCCAGCAGCTCCATTACAGGGGGCACCGGGGAGCTGTTTTTT. Translation: CASSSITGGTGELFF.

A word on this clone: This sample includes further DNA sequences coding for the same CDR3. This chain connects TRBV12-3 or TRBV12-4 to TRBJ1-5; no firm D call. The length of the CDR3 is 13 residues. V was pared by 3 bases and J by 2 bases, with 5 bases between. The CDR3 here is CASSFSGNQPQHF. The CDR3, as DNA: TGTGCCAGCAGTTTCTCTGGCAATCAGCCCCAGCATTTT.

In the case of this clone: Mismatch with germline at one junction end may stem from a read error. The chain carries TRBV5-1 and TRBJ2-1, with TRBD2 identical over 7 bases. Germline values: CDR1 SGHRS, CDR2 YFSETQ. CDR3 length equals 14 residues. CDR3 protein: CASSLGGSYNEQFF. The CDR3 bases are TGCGCCAGCAGTTTGGGAGGGTCCTACAATGAGCAGTTCTTC.

The chain couples TRBV19 to TRBJ1-5, with D possibly matching TRBD1 (6 bases). V was cut by 0 bases and J by 3 bases, with 12 bases left in between. Germline-derived CDR1 and CDR2 are LNHDA and SQIVND (reference sequence). This CDR3 is built from 16 residues. In DNA form, the CDR3 reads TGTGCCAGTAGTATAGAGGGGCAGGGGTACAATCAGCCCCAGCATTTT. Translating it yields CASSIEGQGYNQPQHF.

This sequence joins TRBV3-1 (or the pseudogene TRBV3-2) and TRBJ1-4; a possible D gene is TRBD1 (6 bases). This CDR3 has 16 amino acids. V was pared by 4 bases and J by 8 bases, with 20 bases between. Looked up from germline, CDR1 is LGHDT and CDR2 is YNNKEL (reference sequence). CDR3 in DNA: TGTGCCAGCAGCCTATCCCCCGGGGGGCCGGTGGAAAAACTGTTTTTT. Encoded protein: CASSLSPGGPVEKLFF.

The chain carries TRBV19 and TRBJ1-2; 8 bases map to TRBD1. V dropped 7 bases and J dropped 3; count of bases not matched to a gene: 13. CDR3 length equals 16 residues. Per the germline V gene, CDR1 is LNHDA and CDR2 is SQIVND (reference sequence). CDR3 sequence: CASTSGRQGAYYGYTF. CDR3 DNA sequence: TGTGCCAGTACCTCAGGTCGGCAGGGGGCTTACTATGGCTACACCTTC.

The chain recombines TRBV13 with TRBJ2-7; 12 bases map to TRBD1. Germline V CDR1 and CDR2: PRHDT, FYEKMQ (reference sequence). The CDR3 is made up of 15 amino acids. J lost 3 bases, V lost 6 bases, and 6 bases had no gene match. CDR3 amino acids: CASSSGTGGFYEQYF. DNA of the CDR3: TGTGCCAGCAGTTCCGGGACAGGGGGCTTCTACGAGCAGTACTTC.

This chain uses TRBV4-2 with TRBJ2-7; 8 bases map to TRBD2. Germline CDR1 LGHNA, CDR2 YNFKEQ. The trim removed 4 bases at V and 3 bases at J, leaving 8 bases unmatched. The CDR3 covers 15 residues. This CDR3 reads CASSPPAGELYEQYF. The CDR3 DNA follows: TGTGCCAGCAGCCCCCCAGCGGGGGAGCTCTACGAGCAGTACTTC.

The chain uses TRBV6-2 or TRBV6-3 and TRBJ2-7, with D unclear. Germline V gene lookup returns CDR1 MNHEY and CDR2 SVGEGT. V lost 6 bases to trimming and J lost 5 bases, with 5 bases between them. CDR3 length: 10 residues. CDR3 bases: TGTGCCAGCAGCGGCCACGAGCAGTACTTC. This encodes CASSGHEQYF.

J is TRBJ2-3 and V is TRBV4-3; TRBD1 agrees at 10 bases. The CDR3 totals 15 residues. V trimming: 3 bases; J trimming: 0 bases; junction bases outside the gene matches: 0. CDR1 and CDR2 from the germline V gene are LGHNA and YSLEER. The CDR3 DNA follows: TGCGCCAGCAGCCAGGACAGGGGGAGCACAGATACGCAGTATTTT. Its protein is CASSQDRGSTDTQYF.

The chain carries TRBV18 and TRBJ1-2; D may be TRBD1 (6 bases). Per the germline V gene, CDR1 is KGHSH and CDR2 is LQKENI. The CDR3 runs 13 residues. The V and J ends lost 6 bases and 4 bases respectively, with 12 bases between them. The CDR3 here is CASSDSDFYGYTF. As DNA, the CDR3 is TGTGCCAGCTCGGACAGTGACTTCTATGGCTACACCTTC.

The chain combines TRBV7-2 with TRBJ1-4; TRBD1 is a possible D gene (5 bases). Germline CDR1 SGHTA, CDR2 FQGNSA. Trimming shortened V by 5 bases and J by 3 bases, and 13 bases separated the two germline ends. This CDR3 has 15 residues. This CDR3 reads CASSRRSGPNEKLFF. The CDR3 DNA reads as TGTGCCAGCAGCCGGCGGTCAGGGCCTAATGAAAAACTGTTTTTT.

This chain uses TRBV5-4 with TRBJ1-2; 9 bases align to TRBD1. Germline V lookup: CDR1 SGHNT, CDR2 YYREEE (reference sequence). The CDR3 sequence is 14 residues long. V lost 4 bases to trimming and J lost 8 bases; unmatched junction nucleotides: 9. This CDR3 reads CASSPRDRVSGYTF. In DNA, the CDR3 is TGTGCCAGCAGCCCCCGGGACAGGGTTAGCGGCTACACCTTC.

This clone has a handful of counts. This chain's CDR3 is CASSLPGRLAGDNNEQFF. The CDR3 DNA is TGTGCCAGCAGCCTTCCGGGCCGTCTAGCGGGGGACAACAATGAGCAGTTCTTC. This chain joins TRBV7-9 and TRBJ2-1; TRBD2 agrees at 10 bases. J gave up 5 bases and V 5 bases, and 15 bases lay outside the gene matches. Germline V lookup: CDR1 SEHNR, CDR2 FQNEAQ (reference sequence). This CDR3 spans 18 amino acids.

The rearrangement uses TRBV5-6 and TRBJ1-1; 11 bases line up with TRBD1. This CDR3 has 18 amino acids. The germline V gene has CDR1 SGHDT and CDR2 YYEEEE. Losses at the gene ends were 4 bases for V and 1 base for J; bases not matched to a gene: 12. CDR3 residues: CASSGLGQGARGNTEAFF. CDR3 bases: TGTGCCAGCAGCGGGCTTGGACAGGGGGCGCGGGGGAACACTGAAGCTTTCTTT.

This chain joins TRBV5-6 and TRBJ1-6; no firm D call. The CDR3 is 13 residues long. Germline V gives CDR1 SGHDT, CDR2 YYEEEE. Trimming took off 4 bases at V and 13 bases at J, with 15 bases between the two ends. CDR3 nucleotides: TGTGCCAGCAGCGTTAATTTTGTTTCGCCCCTCCACTTT. Protein product: CASSVNFVSPLHF.

The chain has TRBV7-2 and TRBJ2-7, with 9 positions matching TRBD1. Germline CDR1 reads SGHTA; CDR2 reads FQGNSA. This CDR3 has 16 residues. Unmatched junction bases numbered 3, after V lost 0 bases and J lost 0 bases. The CDR3 sequence: CASSLAWGQGSYEQYF. CDR3 bases: TGTGCCAGCAGCTTAGCATGGGGACAGGGCTCCTACGAGCAGTACTTC.

The V and J genes are TRBV5-1 and TRBJ2-7; D not certain. The CDR3 spans 14 residues. Per germline, CDR1 SGHRS and CDR2 YFSETQ. Trimming shortened V by 2 bases and J by 6 bases, and 15 bases separated the two germline ends. CDR3 amino acids: CASSFGDSPSEQYF. CDR3 in DNA: TGCGCCAGCAGCTTCGGCGACTCCCCATCCGAGCAGTACTTC.

The V gene is TRBV3-1 (or the pseudogene TRBV3-2), the J gene TRBJ2-7; 8 bases line up with TRBD2. CDR3 length: 15 amino acids. Germline V gene sequence: CDR1 LGHDT, CDR2 YNNKEL (reference sequence). With 1 base clipped from V and 2 bases from J, the junction kept 4 bases outside the gene matches. The CDR3 DNA is TGTGCCAGCAGCCAAGCAAGCGGGGGCCCCTACGAGCAGTACTTC. This encodes CASSQASGGPYEQYF.

The chain recombines TRBV11-2 with TRBJ1-1, with 12 bases that match TRBD1. The CDR3 sequence is 16 residues long. Germline V gene sequence: CDR1 SGHAT, CDR2 FQNNGV. V trimming: 5 bases; J trimming: 1 base; junction bases outside the gene matches: 5. CDR3 amino acids: CASSDRDRGRNTEAFF. The CDR3 nucleotides read TGTGCCAGCAGCGACCGGGACAGGGGGCGGAACACTGAAGCTTTCTTT.

The CDR3 sequence: CASSSIRGGFTNEKLFF. The CDR3 DNA reads TGTGCCAGCTCGTCTATTAGAGGGGGTTTCACTAATGAAAAACTGTTTTTT. The chain carries TRBV18 and TRBJ1-4, with a weak D call TRBD1 (6 bases). The germline CDR1 and CDR2 sequences are KGHSH and LQKENI. V dropped 6 bases and J dropped 2 bases, with 19 bases sitting between them. The CDR3 loop spans 17 amino acids.

This chain joins TRBV6-1 and TRBJ1-1; no definite D call. V lost 2 bases to trimming and J lost 4 bases, with 11 bases between them. Germline lookup yields CDR1 MNHNS and CDR2 SASEGT. The CDR3 totals 14 residues. The CDR3 DNA reads TGTGCCAGCAGTGAATCGGCGGGTGGCACTGAAGCTTTCTTT. This gives the protein CASSESAGGTEAFF.

The chain recombines TRBV23-1 with TRBJ1-2, with 7 positions matching TRBD1. TRBV23-1 is identified as an open reading frame with a role that is uncertain. This CDR3 contains 14 residues. With V trimmed by 0 bases and J by 8 bases, 6 bases remained unmatched. As DNA, the CDR3 is TGCGCCAGCAGTCAATCGAGGAGGACAGGAGGCTACACCTTC. It specifies CASSQSRRTGGYTF.

The rearrangement links TRBV12-3 or TRBV12-4 to TRBJ2-7; D gene uncertain. The germline V and J ends were trimmed by 5 bases and 5 bases, with 10 bases remaining between them. This CDR3 contains 12 residues. The CDR3 DNA reads as TGTGCCAGCAGTATTACAGTCAACGAGCAGTACTTC. It specifies CASSITVNEQYF.

Here the CDR3 reads CASSLSGRYTGELFF. The CDR3 DNA reads as TGTGCCAGCAGCTTAAGTGGGAGATACACCGGGGAGCTGTTTTTT. V is TRBV7-2 and J is TRBJ2-2; weak D call: TRBD2 (5 bases). V lost 2 bases and J lost 3, with 10 bases in between. This CDR3 is built from 15 residues. CDR1 and CDR2 from the germline V gene are SGHTA and FQGNSA.

The rearrangement links TRBV5-6 to TRBJ1-2; 7 bases are shared with TRBD1. J gave up 4 bases and V 1 base, and 7 bases lay outside the gene matches. The CDR3 is 15 amino acids. CDR1 is SGHDT and CDR2 is YYEEEE in the germline V gene. The CDR3 sequence: CASSLQTGAIYGYTF. CDR3 DNA sequence: TGTGCCAGCAGCTTGCAAACAGGGGCGATCTATGGCTACACCTTC. Drawing the rest from reference TRBV5-6 and TRBJ1-2, the complete variable domain is DAGVTQSPTHLIKTRGQQVTLRCSPKSGHDTVSWYQQALGQGPQFIFQYYEEEERQRGNFPDRFSGHQFPNYSSELNVNALLLGDSALYLCASSLQTGAIYGYTFGSGTRLTVV.